This is a list of T cell receptor beta chains from one sample in a study of tumor and adjacent non-tumor tissue in lung cancer. One entry per CDR3 protein, called by TCRdb with MiXCR from the multiplex PCR reads. Of 60,000 to 90,000 distinct CDR3 sequences listed, 60% to 80% were seen once; the top ten hold roughly 12%. Sequenced sample: lung tumor tissue. The receptors originated from a woman aged 50 to 60 with non-small cell lung cancer. Each CDR3 is given with its conserved first and last residue. The D gene is left open where the match is weak. Clone size is stated in some rows and not others, as once, few, many or a class when expanded.

TRBJ2-7	TRBV4-2	TRBD2	18	NA	TGTGCCAGCAGTCAAGAAGGACTAGCGGGAGAAGACCACTACGAGCAGTATTTC	CASSQEGLAGEDHYEQYF
TRBJ2-5	TRBV6-6	NA	13	NA	TGTACCAGCAGTAGCGGATATCCGGAGATCCAGTACTTC	CTSSSGYPEIQYF
TRBJ1-2	TRBV4-1	NA	11	NA	TGCGCCAGCAACCAAACTAATGGCTACACCTTC	CASNQTNGYTF
TRBJ2-2	TRBV10-3	TRBD2	16	medium-sized	TGTGCCATTCCTTCCGGACTAGCGGAAAACACCGGGGAGCTGTTTTTT	CAIPSGLAENTGELFF
TRBJ1-2	TRBV20-1	NA	15	NA	TGCAGTGCTAGGGATGGGGCATCCGCCGGTGGAAGCTACACCTTC	CSARDGASAGGSYTF
TRBJ2-5	TRBV4-1	TRBD1	15	NA	TGCGCCTGCAGGCAAATACAGGGGCTGGGGGAGACCCAGTACTTC	CACRQIQGLGETQYF
TRBJ2-7	TRBV20-1	TRBD2	18	NA	TGCAGTGCCACGCCGGGGGGACTAGCGGGAGGAGTGGCCAAGGAGCAGTACTTC	CSATPGGLAGGVAKEQYF
TRBJ2-7	TRBV28	NA	15	NA	TGTGCCAGCAACCCCGGTGGTAGCAGGACGGTCGAGCAGTACTTT	CASNPGGSRTVEQYF
TRBJ2-3	TRBV10-2	TRBD2	14	NA	TGTGCCAGCAGCGATATAGCGGGGGCAGATACGAAGTATTTT	CASSDIAGADTKYF
TRBJ1-5	TRBV6-5	NA	16	NA	TGTGCCAGCAGTGTGCGATACCAAGATAGCAATCAGCCCCAGCATTTT	CASSVRYQDSNQPQHF
TRBJ1-5	TRBV12-3/TRBV12-4	NA	13	NA	TGTGCCAGCAATTTAAGATCCCATAAGCCCCAGCATTTT	CASNLRSHKPQHF
TRBJ2-7	TRBV11-1	TRBD2	15	NA	TGTGTCAGCAGCTTGAGTCCGGGACTAACCTACGAGGAATACTTC	CVSSLSPGLTYEEYF
TRBJ2-1	TRBV6-5	NA	16	NA	TGTGCCTGCAGTTACTCTGTTGGGGCGGGTTACAATGAGCAGTTCTTC	CACSYSVGAGYNEQFF
TRBJ2-3	TRBV6-1	NA	15	NA	TGTGCCATCACGCCGGGACCAGTGGAGACAGATACGCAGTATTTT	CAITPGPVETDTQYF
TRBJ1-2	TRBV24-1	NA	14	many	TGTGCCACCAGTGAGAGGTTTACTGACTATGGCTACACCTTC	CATSERFTDYGYTF
TRBJ2-1	TRBV11-2	NA	17	NA	TGTGCCAGCAGCGGGGTCGGTGGGACGGAGATTTGGAATAAGCAGTTCTTC	CASSGVGGTEIWNKQFF
TRBJ1-4	TRBV20-1	NA	15	NA	TGCAGTGCTAGTCGCCGTTTGTACCCGGGAGATAAACTGTTTTTT	CSASRRLYPGDKLFF
TRBJ1-1	TRBV11-2	NA	17	once	TGTGCCAGTAGCTTAGGCGGGCCCAAAGCTATGAACACTGAGGCTTTCTTT	CASSLGGPKAMNTEAFF
TRBJ2-3	TRBV11-2	NA	13	NA	TGTGCCAGCAGCTTAGATAGGGCAGATGCGCAATATTTT	CASSLDRADAQYF
TRBJ2-3	TRBV4-1	TRBD2	19	NA	TGCGCCAGCAGCCAAGAGAGGGTGGTCGGACTAGGGGCCTCACATATGCAGTATTTT	CASSQERVVGLGASHMQYF
TRBJ2-6	TRBV5-4	NA	19	NA	NA	CASSLVASGSPPGANVLSF
TRBJ1-6	TRBV12-3/TRBV12-4	NA	15	NA	TGTGCCAGCACGTGGGCGAGCTCCTATAATTCACCCCTCCACTTT	CASTWASSYNSPLHF
TRBJ2-7	TRBV12-3/TRBV12-4	TRBD1	14	many	TGTGCCAGCAGTTTCCCGGACAGGGTAAACGAGCAGTACTTC	CASSFPDRVNEQYF